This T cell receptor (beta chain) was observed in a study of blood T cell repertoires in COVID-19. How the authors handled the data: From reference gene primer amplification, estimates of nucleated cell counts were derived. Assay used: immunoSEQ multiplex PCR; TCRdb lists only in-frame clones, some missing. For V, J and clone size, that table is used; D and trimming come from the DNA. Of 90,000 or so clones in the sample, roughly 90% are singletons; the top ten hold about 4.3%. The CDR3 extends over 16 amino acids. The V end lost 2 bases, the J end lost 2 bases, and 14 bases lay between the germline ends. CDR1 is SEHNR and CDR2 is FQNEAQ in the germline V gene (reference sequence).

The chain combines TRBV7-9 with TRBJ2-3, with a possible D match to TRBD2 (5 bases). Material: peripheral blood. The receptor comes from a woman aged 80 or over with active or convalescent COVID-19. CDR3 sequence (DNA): TGTGCCAGCAGCTTAAATTTAGCGCAGGCCACAGATACGCAGTATTTT. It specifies CASSLNLAQATDTQYF. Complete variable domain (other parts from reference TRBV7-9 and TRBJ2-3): DTGVSQNPRHKITKRGQNVTFRCDPISEHNRLYWYRQTLGQGPEFLTYFQNEAQLEKSRLLSDRFSAERPKGSFSTLEIQRTEQGDSAMYLCASSLNLAQATDTQYFGPGTRLTVL.